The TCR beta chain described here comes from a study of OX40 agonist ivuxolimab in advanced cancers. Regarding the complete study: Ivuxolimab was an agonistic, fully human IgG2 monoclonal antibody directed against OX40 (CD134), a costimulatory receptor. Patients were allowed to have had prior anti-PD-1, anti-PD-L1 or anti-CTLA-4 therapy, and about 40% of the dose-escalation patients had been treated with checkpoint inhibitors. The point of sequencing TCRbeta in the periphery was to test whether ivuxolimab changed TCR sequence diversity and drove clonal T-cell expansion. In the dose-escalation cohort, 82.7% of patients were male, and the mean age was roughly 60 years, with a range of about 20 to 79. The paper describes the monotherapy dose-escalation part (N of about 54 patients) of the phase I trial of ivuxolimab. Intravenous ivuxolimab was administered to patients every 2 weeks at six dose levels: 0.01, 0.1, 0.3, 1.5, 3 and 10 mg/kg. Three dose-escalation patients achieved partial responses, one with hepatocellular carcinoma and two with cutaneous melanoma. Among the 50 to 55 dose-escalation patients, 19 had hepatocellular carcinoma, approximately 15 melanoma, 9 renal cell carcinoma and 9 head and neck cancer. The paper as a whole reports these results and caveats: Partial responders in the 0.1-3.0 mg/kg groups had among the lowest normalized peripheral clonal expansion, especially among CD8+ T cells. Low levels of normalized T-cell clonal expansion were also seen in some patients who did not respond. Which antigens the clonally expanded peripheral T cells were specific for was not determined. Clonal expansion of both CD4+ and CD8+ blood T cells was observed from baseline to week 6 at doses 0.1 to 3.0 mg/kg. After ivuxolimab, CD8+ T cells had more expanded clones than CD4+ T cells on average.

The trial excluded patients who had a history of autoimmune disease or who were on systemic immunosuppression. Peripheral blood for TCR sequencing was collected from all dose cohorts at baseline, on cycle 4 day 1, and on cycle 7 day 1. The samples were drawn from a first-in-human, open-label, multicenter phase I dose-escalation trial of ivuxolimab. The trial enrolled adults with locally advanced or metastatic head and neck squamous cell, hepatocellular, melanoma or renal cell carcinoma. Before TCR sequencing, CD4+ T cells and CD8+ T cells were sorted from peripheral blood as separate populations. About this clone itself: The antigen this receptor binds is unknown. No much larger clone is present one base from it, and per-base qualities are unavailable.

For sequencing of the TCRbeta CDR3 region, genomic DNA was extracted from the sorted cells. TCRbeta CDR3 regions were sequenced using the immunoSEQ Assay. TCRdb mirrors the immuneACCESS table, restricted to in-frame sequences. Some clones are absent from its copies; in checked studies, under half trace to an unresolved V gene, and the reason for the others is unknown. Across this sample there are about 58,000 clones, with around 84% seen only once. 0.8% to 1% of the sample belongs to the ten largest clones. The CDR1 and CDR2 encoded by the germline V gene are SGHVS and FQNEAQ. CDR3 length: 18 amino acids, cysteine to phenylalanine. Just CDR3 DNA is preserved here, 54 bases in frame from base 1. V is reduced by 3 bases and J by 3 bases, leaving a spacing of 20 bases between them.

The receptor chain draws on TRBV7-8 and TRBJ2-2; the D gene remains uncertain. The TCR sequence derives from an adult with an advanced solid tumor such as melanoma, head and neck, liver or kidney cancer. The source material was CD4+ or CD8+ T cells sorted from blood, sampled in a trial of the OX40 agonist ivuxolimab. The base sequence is TGTGCCAGCAGCTTCCCGTTTTGGGGTTCTTCTGACACCGGGGAGCTGTTTTTT. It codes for CASSFPFWGSSDTGELFF.